The 17 T cell receptor beta chains presented below share a single source sample, sequenced in a study of blood T cell repertoires in COVID-19. Produced via immunoSEQ multiplex PCR; TCRdb's table is partial and in-frame only. The sample gives over 450,000 clones, 89% of which show up once; roughly 1% is in the top ten. The sample comprised peripheral blood. Receptor source: a man in his late teens or twenties with COVID-19, enrolled during active disease.

V usage is TRBV5-1 and J usage is TRBJ1-1; unclear D gene. Germline V gene sequence: CDR1 SGHRS, CDR2 YFSETQ. V was cut by 4 bases and J by 3 bases, with 7 bases left in between. The length of the CDR3 is 12 residues. This CDR3 is CASSPGDTEAFF. CDR3 in DNA: TGCGCCAGCAGCCCCGGAGACACTGAAGCTTTCTTT.

This clone is a singleton in its sample. The gene calls are TRBV6-4 and TRBJ2-1; 10 bases align to TRBD2. V gave up 8 bases and J gave up 6 bases; unmatched junction bases: 7. The CDR3 extends over 14 amino acids. Germline CDR1 MRHNA, CDR2 SNTAGT. The CDR3 loop is CASPSGSFFNEQFF. Here the CDR3 DNA reads TGTGCCAGCCCTAGCGGGAGCTTTTTCAATGAGCAGTTCTTC.

The chain recombines TRBV2 with TRBJ2-2; TRBD1 is a possible D gene (6 bases). Germline assignment: CDR1 SNHLY and CDR2 FYNNEI. The CDR3 has 13 residues. Deletions cut 6 bases from V and 5 bases from J, with 10 bases between. CDR3 in DNA: TGTGCCAGCAGGGCCGGGACAACCGGGGAGCTGTTTTTT. This encodes CASRAGTTGELFF.

This sequence joins TRBV7-2 and TRBJ2-3; TRBD2 is a possible D gene (6 bases). Germline assignment: CDR1 SGHTA and CDR2 FQGNSA. Trimming shortened V by 2 bases and J by 5 bases, and 14 bases separated the two germline ends. The CDR3 sequence is 15 residues long. The CDR3 DNA is TGTGCCAGCAGCTTACAGAACAGGCGGGGAGATACGCAGTATTTT. Encoded protein: CASSLQNRRGDTQYF.

This clone was observed a single time. The chain recombines TRBV10-3 with TRBJ2-3; 14 nucleotides match TRBD2. V trimming: 7 bases; J trimming: 3 bases; junction bases outside the gene matches: 9. The CDR3 consists of 17 residues. CDR1 ENHRY and CDR2 SYGVKD come from the germline V gene. CDR3 protein: CAIKPGLAGEATDTQYF. CDR3 DNA sequence: TGTGCCATCAAGCCGGGACTAGCGGGGGAGGCGACAGATACGCAGTATTTT.

The gene calls are TRBV30 and TRBJ2-1, with D tentatively TRBD2 (5 bases). Germline V gene lookup returns CDR1 GTSNPN and CDR2 SVGIG (reference sequence). Trimming removed 4 bases at V and 9 bases at J, with 16 bases between. The CDR3 runs to 13 residues. The CDR3 DNA follows: TGTGCCTGGAACCCAATCTTGGGGAGTGAGCAGTTCTTC. It translates to CAWNPILGSEQFF.

The rearrangement joins TRBV4-1 to TRBJ2-1; 9 nucleotides match TRBD1. The CDR3 has 12 amino acids. V was clipped by 5 bases and J by 10 bases; unmatched bases: 3. CDR1 is MGHRA and CDR2 is YSYEKL in the germline V gene. In DNA form, the CDR3 reads TGCGCCAGCAGCTGGACAGGGGCCGAGCAGTTCTTC. Translating gives CASSWTGAEQFF.

About this clone: Other DNA variants within this sample encode the same CDR3. The chain carries TRBV11-3 and TRBJ2-1; D perhaps matches TRBD1 (5 bases). Trimming removed 3 bases from V and 5 bases from J, with 8 bases in between. This CDR3 is built from 13 residues. CDR1 and CDR2 (germline): SGHNT, YENEEA. The CDR3 region is CASSFEGDNEQFF. The CDR3 nucleotides are TGTGCCAGCAGCTTTGAAGGGGACAATGAGCAGTTCTTC.

The CDR3 DNA follows: TGCGCCAGCTCGTGGACCGTAAGGAGGACTGAAGCTTTCTTT. Translating it yields CASSWTVRRTEAFF. The chain joins TRBV5-1 to TRBJ1-1; D call uncertain. The CDR3 is made up of 14 amino acids. Germline values: CDR1 SGHRS, CDR2 YFSETQ. V was clipped by 7 bases and J by 5 bases, with 18 bases between them.

The CDR3 here is CASSPVSYEQYF. CDR3 bases: TGTGCCAGCTCACCCGTCAGCTACGAGCAGTACTTC. The V and J genes are TRBV18 and TRBJ2-7; D is undetermined. Germline CDR1 reads KGHSH; CDR2 reads LQKENI. V shed 3 bases and J shed 3 bases, with 6 bases lying between them. This CDR3 comprises 12 residues.

This clone was observed a handful of times. The junction does not match germline at one end; this may be a read error. This sequence joins TRBV15 and TRBJ1-1; D ambiguous. CDR3 size: 13 residues. Germline V gene lookup returns CDR1 LNHNV and CDR2 YYDKDF (reference sequence). This CDR3 reads CATSTFEIGGLPF. Here the CDR3 DNA reads TGTGCCACCAGCACATTCGAAATAGGAGGACTCCCCTTT. The full variable domain, rest sourced from reference TRBV15 and TRBJ1-1, is DAMVIQNPRYQVTQFGKPVTLSCSQTLNHNVMYWYQQKSSQAPKLLFHYYDKDFNNEADTPDNFQSRRPNTSFCFLDIRSPGLGDTAMYLCATSTFEIGGLPFGQGTRLTVV.

The CDR3, as DNA: TGTGCCAGCTCAGGTCAGATGAACACTGAAGCTTTCTTT. Translating it yields CASSGQMNTEAFF. The chain links TRBV18 to TRBJ1-1; D remains unclear. The V end was cut by 5 bases, the J end by 0 bases, with 7 bases between. The CDR3 consists of 13 residues. In germline, CDR1 is KGHSH, CDR2 LQKENI.

The chain employs TRBV27 and TRBJ2-5, with D possibly being TRBD2 (6 bases). The length of the CDR3 is 14 residues. Trimming stripped 5 bases from V and 1 base from J, with 11 bases between. Germline CDR1 is MNHEY and CDR2 is SMNVEV (reference sequence). The CDR3 region is CASSARDFQETQYF. As DNA, the CDR3 is TGTGCCAGCAGTGCGCGGGACTTCCAAGAGACCCAGTACTTC.

Details on this clone: Other DNA variants within this sample encode the same CDR3. The rearrangement uses TRBV2 and TRBJ1-4; perhaps TRBD1 as D (5 bases). Germline V CDR1 and CDR2: SNHLY, FYNNEI. V lost 9 bases and J 3 bases, leaving 14 bases between the germline ends. The CDR3 runs 14 residues. The CDR3 DNA sequence: TGTGCCAGTGGGAGGGACCGCGCTAATGAAAAACTGTTTTTT. Translation: CASGRDRANEKLFF.

V and J are TRBV10-1 and TRBJ2-3; 9 bases align to TRBD2. The germline V gene encodes CDR1 WNHNN and CDR2 SYGVQD (reference sequence). J lost 1 base, V lost 2 bases, and 4 bases had no gene match. The CDR3 runs 16 residues. The CDR3 sequence: CASSEDQRGGTDTQYF. CDR3 bases: TGCGCCAGCAGTGAGGATCAGCGGGGGGGCACAGATACGCAGTATTTT.

The rearrangement joins TRBV5-1 to TRBJ2-4; 10 nucleotides align to TRBD1. The junction had 10 bases not matched to a gene; V was cut back by 2 bases and J by 8 bases. The CDR3 is made up of 16 amino acids. The germline V gene has CDR1 SGHRS and CDR2 YFSETQ. CDR3 sequence reads: CASSFDRGREEDIQYF. The CDR3 DNA is TGCGCCAGCAGCTTCGACAGGGGGCGAGAGGAGGACATTCAGTACTTC.

The gene calls are TRBV3-1 (or the pseudogene TRBV3-2) and TRBJ2-3; D might be TRBD2 (6 bases). The germline gives CDR1 LGHDT, CDR2 YNNKEL (reference sequence). Trimming pared 4 bases from V and 0 bases from J, leaving 8 bases between. This CDR3 comprises 14 residues. CDR3 residues: CASSLGGSTDTQYF. CDR3 coding DNA: TGTGCCAGCAGCCTGGGGGGTAGCACAGATACGCAGTATTTT.